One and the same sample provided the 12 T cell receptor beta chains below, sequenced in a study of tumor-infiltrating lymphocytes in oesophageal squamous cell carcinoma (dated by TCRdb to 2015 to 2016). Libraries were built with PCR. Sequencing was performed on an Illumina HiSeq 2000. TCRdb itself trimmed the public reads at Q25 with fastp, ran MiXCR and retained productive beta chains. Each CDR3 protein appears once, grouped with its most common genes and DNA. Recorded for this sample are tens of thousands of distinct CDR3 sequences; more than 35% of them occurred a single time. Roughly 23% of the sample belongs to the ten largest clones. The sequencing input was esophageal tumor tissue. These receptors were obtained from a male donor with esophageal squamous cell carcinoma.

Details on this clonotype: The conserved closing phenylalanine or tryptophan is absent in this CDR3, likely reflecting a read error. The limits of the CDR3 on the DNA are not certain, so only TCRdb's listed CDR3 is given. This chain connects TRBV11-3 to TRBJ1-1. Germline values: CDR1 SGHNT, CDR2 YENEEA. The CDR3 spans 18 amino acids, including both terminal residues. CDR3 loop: CASSPPLAGSGRPSTSGQ.

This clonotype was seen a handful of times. The CDR3 DNA follows: TGTGCCAGCAGTTGGGGACAGAGCACAGATACGCAGTATTTT. This codes for CASSWGQSTDTQYF. V is TRBV28 and J is TRBJ2-3; 7 nucleotides align to TRBD1. Germline-derived CDR1 and CDR2 are MDHEN and SYDVKM. The length of the CDR3 is 14 residues. V trimming: 4 bases; J trimming: 0 bases; junction bases outside the gene matches: 1.

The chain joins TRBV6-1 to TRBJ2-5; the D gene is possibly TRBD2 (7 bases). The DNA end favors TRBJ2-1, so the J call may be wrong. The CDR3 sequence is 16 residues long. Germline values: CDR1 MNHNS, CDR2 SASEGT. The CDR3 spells CASSSIAEGGTNEQFF. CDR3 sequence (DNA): TGTGCCAGCAGCTCCATAGCGGAGGGGGGGACCAATGAGCAGTTCTTC.

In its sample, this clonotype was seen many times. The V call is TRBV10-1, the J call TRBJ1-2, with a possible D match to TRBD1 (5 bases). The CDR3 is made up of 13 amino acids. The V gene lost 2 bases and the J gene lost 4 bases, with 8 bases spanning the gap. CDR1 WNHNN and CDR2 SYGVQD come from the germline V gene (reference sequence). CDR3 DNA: TGCGCCAGCAGTGAGAGGGGATCCTATGGCTACACCTTC. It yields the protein CASSERGSYGYTF.

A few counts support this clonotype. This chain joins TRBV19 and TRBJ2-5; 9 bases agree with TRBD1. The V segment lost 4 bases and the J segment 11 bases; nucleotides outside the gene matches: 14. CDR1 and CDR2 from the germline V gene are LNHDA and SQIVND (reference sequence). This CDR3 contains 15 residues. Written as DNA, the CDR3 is TGTGCCAGTAGTACCCCCGGGACAGGGACGGGAGAGCAGTACTTC. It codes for CASSTPGTGTGEQYF.

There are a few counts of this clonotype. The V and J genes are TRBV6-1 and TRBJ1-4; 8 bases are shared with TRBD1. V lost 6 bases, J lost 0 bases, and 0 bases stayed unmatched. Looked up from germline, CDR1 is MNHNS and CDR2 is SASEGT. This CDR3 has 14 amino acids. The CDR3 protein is CASRTGATNEKLFF. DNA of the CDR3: TGTGCCAGCAGGACAGGGGCAACTAATGAAAAACTGTTTTTT.

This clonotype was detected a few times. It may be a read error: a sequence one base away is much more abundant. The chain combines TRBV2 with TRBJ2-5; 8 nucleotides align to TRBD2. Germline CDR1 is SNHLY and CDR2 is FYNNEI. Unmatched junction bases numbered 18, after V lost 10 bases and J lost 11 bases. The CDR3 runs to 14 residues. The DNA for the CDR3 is TGTGCCATACCAACTAGCGGCTCCTACAATGAGCAGTACTTC. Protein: CAIPTSGSYNEQYF.

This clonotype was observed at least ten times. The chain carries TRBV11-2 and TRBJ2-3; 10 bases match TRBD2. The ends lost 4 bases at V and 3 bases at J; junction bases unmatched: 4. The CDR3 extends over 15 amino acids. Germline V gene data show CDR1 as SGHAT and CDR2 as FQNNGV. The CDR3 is CASSSSGSRTDTQYF. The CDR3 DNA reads TGTGCCAGCAGCTCTAGCGGGAGTCGGACAGATACGCAGTATTTT.

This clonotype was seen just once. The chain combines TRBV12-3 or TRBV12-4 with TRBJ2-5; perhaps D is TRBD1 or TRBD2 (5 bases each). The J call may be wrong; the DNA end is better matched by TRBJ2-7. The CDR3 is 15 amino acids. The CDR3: CASNLGGGPVYEQYF. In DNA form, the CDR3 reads TGTGCCAGCAACTTGGGTGGGGGTCCGGTCTACGAGCAGTACTTC.

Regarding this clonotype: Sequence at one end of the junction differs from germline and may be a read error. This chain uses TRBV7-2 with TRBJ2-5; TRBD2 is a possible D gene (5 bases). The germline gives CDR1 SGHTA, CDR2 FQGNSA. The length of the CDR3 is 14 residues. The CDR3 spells CASSLMLDYNEQFF. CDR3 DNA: TGTGCCAGCAGCCTTATGCTAGACTACAATGAGCAGTTCTTT.

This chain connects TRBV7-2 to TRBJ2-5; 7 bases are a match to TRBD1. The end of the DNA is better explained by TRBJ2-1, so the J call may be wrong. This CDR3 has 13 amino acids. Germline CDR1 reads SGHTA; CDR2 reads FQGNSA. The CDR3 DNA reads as TGTGCCAGCAGCCCCGGACAGGCTCTCGAGCAGTTCTTC. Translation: CASSPGQALEQFF.

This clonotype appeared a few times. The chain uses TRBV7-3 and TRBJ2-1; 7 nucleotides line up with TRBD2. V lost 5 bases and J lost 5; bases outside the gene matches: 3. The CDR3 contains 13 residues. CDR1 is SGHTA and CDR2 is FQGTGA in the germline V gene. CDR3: CASSASGNNEQFF. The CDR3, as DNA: TGTGCCAGCAGCGCTAGCGGCAACAATGAGCAGTTCTTC.